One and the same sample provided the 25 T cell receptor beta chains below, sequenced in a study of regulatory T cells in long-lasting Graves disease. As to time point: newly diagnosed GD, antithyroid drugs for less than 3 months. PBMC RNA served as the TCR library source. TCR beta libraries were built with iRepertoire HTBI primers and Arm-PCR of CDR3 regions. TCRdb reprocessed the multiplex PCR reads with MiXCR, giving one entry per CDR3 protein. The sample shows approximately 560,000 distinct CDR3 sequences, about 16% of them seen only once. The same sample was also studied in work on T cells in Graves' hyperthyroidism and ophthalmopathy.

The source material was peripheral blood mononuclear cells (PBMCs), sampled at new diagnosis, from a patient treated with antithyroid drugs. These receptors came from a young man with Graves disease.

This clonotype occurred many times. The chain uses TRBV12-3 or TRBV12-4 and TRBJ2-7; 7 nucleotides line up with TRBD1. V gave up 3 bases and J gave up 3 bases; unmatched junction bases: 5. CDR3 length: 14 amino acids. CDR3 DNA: TGTGCCAGCAGTTTGTCAGGGGGATTCTACGAGCAGTACTTC. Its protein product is CASSLSGGFYEQYF.

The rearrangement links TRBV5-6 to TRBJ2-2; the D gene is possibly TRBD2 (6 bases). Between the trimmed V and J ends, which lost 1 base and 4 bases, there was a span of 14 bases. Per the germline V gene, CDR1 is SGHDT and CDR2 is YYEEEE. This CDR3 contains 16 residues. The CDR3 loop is CASSLIGAGLTGELFF. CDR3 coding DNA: TGTGCCAGCAGCTTGATTGGGGCGGGACTCACCGGGGAGCTGTTTTTT. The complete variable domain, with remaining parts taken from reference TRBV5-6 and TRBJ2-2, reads DAGVTQSPTHLIKTRGQQVTLRCSPKSGHDTVSWYQQALGQGPQFIFQYYEEEERQRGNFPDRFSGHQFPNYSSELNVNALLLGDSALYLCASSLIGAGLTGELFFGEGSRLTVL.

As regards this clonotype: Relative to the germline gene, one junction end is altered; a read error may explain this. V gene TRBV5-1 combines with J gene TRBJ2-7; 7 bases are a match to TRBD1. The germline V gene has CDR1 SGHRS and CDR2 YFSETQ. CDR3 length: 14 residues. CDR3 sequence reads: CASSLAGTAYEQHF. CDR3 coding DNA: TGCGCCAGCAGCTTGGCCGGGACAGCCTACGAGCAGCACTTC.

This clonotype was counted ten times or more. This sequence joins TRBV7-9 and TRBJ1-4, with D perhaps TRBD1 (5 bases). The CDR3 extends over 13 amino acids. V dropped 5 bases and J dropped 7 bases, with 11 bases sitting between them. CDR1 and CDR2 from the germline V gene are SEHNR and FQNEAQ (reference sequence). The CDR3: CASSTGAREKLFF. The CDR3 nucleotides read TGTGCCAGCAGCACAGGCGCGCGTGAAAAACTGTTTTTT.

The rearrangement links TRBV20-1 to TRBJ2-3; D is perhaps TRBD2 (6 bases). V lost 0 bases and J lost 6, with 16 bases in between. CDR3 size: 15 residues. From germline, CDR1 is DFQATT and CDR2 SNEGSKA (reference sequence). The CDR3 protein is CSARDFGGRLDTQYF. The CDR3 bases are TGCAGTGCTAGAGATTTTGGGGGGAGGCTTGATACGCAGTATTTT.

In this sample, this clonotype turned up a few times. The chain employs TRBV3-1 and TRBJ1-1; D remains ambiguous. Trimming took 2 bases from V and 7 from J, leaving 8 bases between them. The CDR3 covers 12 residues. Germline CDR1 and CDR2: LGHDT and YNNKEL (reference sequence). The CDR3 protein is CASSQLLDEAFF. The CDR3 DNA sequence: TGTGCCAGCAGCCAACTCCTCGATGAAGCTTTCTTT.

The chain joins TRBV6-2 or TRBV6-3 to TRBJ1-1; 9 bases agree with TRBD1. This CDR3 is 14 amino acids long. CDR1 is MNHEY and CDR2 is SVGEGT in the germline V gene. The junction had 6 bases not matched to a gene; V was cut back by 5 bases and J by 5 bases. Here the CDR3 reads CASSEDRGGTEAFF. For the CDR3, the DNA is TGTGCCAGCAGTGAGGACAGGGGTGGGACTGAAGCTTTCTTT.

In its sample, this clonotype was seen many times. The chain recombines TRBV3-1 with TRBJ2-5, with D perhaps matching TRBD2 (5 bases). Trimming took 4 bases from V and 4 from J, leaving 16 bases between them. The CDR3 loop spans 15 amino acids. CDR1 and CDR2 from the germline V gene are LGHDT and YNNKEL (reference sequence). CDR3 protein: CASSLVGERVETQYF. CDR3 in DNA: TGTGCCAGCAGCCTCGTCGGGGAGAGGGTAGAGACCCAGTACTTC.

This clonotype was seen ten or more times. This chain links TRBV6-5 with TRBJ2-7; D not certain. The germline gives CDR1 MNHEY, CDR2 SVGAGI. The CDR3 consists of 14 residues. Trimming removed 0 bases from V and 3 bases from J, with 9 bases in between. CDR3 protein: CASSYSSQVYEQYF. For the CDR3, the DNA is TGTGCCAGCAGTTACTCTTCCCAGGTCTACGAGCAGTACTTC.

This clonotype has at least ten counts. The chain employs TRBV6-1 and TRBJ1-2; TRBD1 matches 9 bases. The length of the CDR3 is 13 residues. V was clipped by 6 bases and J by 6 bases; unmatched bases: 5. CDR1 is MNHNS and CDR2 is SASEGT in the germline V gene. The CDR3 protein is CASSAGTGNGYTF. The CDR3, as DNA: TGTGCCAGCAGCGCCGGGACAGGGAATGGCTACACCTTC.

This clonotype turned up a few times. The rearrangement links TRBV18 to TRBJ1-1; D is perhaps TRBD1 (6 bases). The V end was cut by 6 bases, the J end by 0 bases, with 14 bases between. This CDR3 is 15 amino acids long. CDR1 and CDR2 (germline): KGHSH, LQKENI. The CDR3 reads CASSRSTGMNTEAFF. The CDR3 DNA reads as TGTGCCAGCTCCCGTTCGACAGGTATGAACACTGAAGCTTTCTTT.

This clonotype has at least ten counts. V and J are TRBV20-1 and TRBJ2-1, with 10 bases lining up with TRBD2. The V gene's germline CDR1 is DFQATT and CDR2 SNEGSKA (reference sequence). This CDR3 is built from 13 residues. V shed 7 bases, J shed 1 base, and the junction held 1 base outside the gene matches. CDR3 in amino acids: CSVLAGSYNEQFF. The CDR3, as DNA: TGCAGTGTACTAGCGGGGTCCTACAATGAGCAGTTCTTC.

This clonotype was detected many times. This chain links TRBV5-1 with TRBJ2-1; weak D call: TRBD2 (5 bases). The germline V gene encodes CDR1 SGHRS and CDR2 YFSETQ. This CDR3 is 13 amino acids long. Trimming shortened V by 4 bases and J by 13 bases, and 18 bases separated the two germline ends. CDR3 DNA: TGCGCCAGCAGCCCTACTATTGAGGGCAATCAGTTCTTC. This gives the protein CASSPTIEGNQFF. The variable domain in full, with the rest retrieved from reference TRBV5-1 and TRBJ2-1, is KAGVTQTPRYLIKTRGQQVTLSCSPISGHRSVSWYQQTPGQGLQFLFEYFSETQRNKGNFPGRFSGRQFSNSRSEMNVSTLELGDSALYLCASSPTIEGNQFFGPGTRLTVL.

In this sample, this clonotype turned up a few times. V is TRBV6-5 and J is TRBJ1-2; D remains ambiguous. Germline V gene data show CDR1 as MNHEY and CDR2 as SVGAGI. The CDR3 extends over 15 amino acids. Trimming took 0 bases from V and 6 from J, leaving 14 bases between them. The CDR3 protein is CASSYSAHRRDGYTF. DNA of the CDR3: TGTGCCAGCAGTTACTCGGCGCACCGCCGGGATGGCTACACCTTC.

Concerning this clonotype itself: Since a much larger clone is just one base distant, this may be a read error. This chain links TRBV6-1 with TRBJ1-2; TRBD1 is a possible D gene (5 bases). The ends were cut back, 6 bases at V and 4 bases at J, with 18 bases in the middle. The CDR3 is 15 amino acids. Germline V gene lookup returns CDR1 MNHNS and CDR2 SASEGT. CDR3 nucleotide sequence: TGTGCCAGCAGCCCCTCTCCCACAAGGGGCTATGGCTACACCTTC. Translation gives CASSPSPTRGYGYTF.

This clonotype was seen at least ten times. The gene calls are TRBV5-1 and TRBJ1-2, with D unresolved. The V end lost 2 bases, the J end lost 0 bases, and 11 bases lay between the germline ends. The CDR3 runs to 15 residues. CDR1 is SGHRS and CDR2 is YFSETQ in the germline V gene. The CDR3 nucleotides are TGCGCCAGCAGCTTCGCCGGAGTCCCTAACTATGGCTACACCTTC. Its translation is CASSFAGVPNYGYTF.

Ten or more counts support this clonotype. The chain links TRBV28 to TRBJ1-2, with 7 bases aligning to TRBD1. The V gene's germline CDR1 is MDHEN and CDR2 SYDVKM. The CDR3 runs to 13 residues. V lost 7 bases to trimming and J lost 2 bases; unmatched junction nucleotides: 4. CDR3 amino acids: CASTQGENYGYTF. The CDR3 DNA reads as TGTGCCAGCACTCAGGGGGAGAACTATGGCTACACCTTC.

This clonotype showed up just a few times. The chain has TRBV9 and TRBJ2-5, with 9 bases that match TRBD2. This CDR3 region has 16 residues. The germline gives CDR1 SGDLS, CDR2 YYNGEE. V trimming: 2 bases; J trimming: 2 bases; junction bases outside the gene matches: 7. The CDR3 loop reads CASSVAGGRSQETQYF. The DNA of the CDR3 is TGTGCCAGCAGCGTCGCGGGAGGGCGGAGTCAAGAGACCCAGTACTTC.

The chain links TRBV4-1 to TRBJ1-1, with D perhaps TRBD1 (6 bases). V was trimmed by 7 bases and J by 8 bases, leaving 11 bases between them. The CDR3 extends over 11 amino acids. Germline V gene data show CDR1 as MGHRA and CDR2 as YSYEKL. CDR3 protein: CASTQRGEAFF. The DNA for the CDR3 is TGCGCCAGCACCCAGAGGGGGGAAGCTTTCTTT.

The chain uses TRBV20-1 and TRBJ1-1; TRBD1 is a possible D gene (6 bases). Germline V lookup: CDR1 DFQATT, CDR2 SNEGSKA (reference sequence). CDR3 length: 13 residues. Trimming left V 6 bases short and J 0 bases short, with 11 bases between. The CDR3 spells CSATDSMNTEAFF. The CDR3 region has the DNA TGCAGTGCGACGGACAGCATGAACACTGAAGCTTTCTTT.

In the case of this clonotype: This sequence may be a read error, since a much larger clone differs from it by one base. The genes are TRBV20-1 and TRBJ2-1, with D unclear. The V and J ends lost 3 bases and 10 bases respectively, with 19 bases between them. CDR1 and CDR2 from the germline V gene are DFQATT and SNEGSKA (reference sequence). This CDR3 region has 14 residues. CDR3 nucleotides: TGCAGTGCTAGGGGCCGTGGGCCAGCGTACGAGCAGTTCTTC. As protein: CSARGRGPAYEQFF.

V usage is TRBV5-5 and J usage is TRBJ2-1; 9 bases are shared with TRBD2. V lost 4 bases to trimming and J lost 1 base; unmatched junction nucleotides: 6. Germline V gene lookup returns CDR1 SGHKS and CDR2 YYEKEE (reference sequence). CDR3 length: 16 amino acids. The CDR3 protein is CASSAGSGRSYNEQFF. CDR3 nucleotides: TGTGCCAGCAGCGCGGGTAGCGGGAGATCCTACAATGAGCAGTTCTTC.

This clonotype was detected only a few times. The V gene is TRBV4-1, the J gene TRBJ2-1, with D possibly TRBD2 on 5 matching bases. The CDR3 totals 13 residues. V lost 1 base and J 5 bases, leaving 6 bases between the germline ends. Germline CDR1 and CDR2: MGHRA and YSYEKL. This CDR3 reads CASSQAADNEQFF. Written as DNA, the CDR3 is TGCGCCAGCAGCCAAGCAGCGGACAATGAGCAGTTCTTC.

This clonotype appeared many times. The CDR3 DNA reads TGCAGTGCTACCTGGGACGGGGAGAATGAGCAGTTCTTC. Translating gives CSATWDGENEQFF. The gene calls are TRBV20-1 and TRBJ2-1; D possibly matches TRBD1 or TRBD2 (5 bases each). Germline assignment: CDR1 DFQATT and CDR2 SNEGSKA (reference sequence). There are 13 residues in the CDR3. Trimming cost V 4 bases and J 7 bases, with 14 bases left between them.

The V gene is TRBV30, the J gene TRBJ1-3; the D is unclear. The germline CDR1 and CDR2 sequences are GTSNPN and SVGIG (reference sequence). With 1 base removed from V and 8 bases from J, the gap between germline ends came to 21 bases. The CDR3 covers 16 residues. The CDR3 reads CAWSGIYKEGADTIYF. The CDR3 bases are TGTGCCTGGAGTGGGATTTACAAGGAAGGAGCGGACACCATATATTTT.